Below are 30 T cell receptor beta chains sequenced from a single sample in a study of blood T cell repertoires in COVID-19 (dated by TCRdb to the early 2020s). Libraries were built with the immunoSEQ multiplex PCR assay. TCRdb obtained this table from immuneACCESS and retained in-frame rearrangements with V and J assigned. These tables miss some clones; where compared with another copy, unresolved V genes account for less than half of the shortfall, and the remainder is unexplained. The sample table lists about 280,000 clones, 88% of them with a count of one. The ten largest make up roughly 10% of the sample. The material sequenced was peripheral blood. The origin of the receptors is a woman aged 25 to 39 with COVID-19, enrolled during active disease.

The CDR3 sequence: CASSHYQGPSSYEQYF. The CDR3 DNA is TGCGCCAGCAGCCACTACCAGGGGCCCAGCTCCTACGAGCAGTACTTC. The chain joins TRBV4-1 to TRBJ2-7; perhaps TRBD1 as D (6 bases). This CDR3 region has 16 residues. CDR1 and CDR2 from the germline V gene are MGHRA and YSYEKL. Trimming removed 3 bases at V and 0 bases at J, with 15 bases between.

This chain joins TRBV28 and TRBJ1-2, with D uncertain. Per the germline V gene, CDR1 is MDHEN and CDR2 is SYDVKM. The ends were cut back, 7 bases at V and 7 bases at J, with 19 bases in the middle. The CDR3 is made up of 14 amino acids. CDR3: CASTPRGFPPGYTF. CDR3 bases: TGTGCCAGCACCCCCCGGGGATTTCCTCCTGGCTACACCTTC.

This chain joins TRBV27 and TRBJ1-2; 11 nucleotides match TRBD1. V dropped 1 base and J dropped 4; count of bases not matched to a gene: 8. The CDR3 extends over 17 amino acids. Germline CDR1 is MNHEY and CDR2 is SMNVEV (reference sequence). CDR3 sequence: CASSLYSGTGGIYGYTF. CDR3 nucleotides: TGTGCCAGCAGTTTATACTCCGGGACAGGGGGAATCTATGGCTACACCTTC.

This clone showed up just a few times. The CDR3, as DNA: TGTGCCAGTAACCCTGGGCAGGGGCACAATCAGCCCCAGCATTTT. It specifies CASNPGQGHNQPQHF. This rearrangement joins TRBV19 to TRBJ1-5; tentatively, D is TRBD1 (6 bases). CDR3 length equals 15 residues. Trimming shortened V by 7 bases and J by 3 bases, and 16 bases separated the two germline ends. Germline CDR1 LNHDA, CDR2 SQIVND (reference sequence). Variable domain in full (rest from reference TRBV19 and TRBJ1-5): DGGITQSPKYLFRKEGQNVTLSCEQNLNHDAMYWYRQDPGQGLRLIYYSQIVNDFQKGDIAEGYSVSREKKESFPLTVTSAQKNPTAFYLCASNPGQGHNQPQHFGDGTRLSIL.

The chain recombines TRBV9 with TRBJ1-2, with 7 bases identical to TRBD1. The CDR3 length is 15 residues. Germline V gene lookup returns CDR1 SGDLS and CDR2 YYNGEE. V was pared by 4 bases and J by 3 bases, with 9 bases of the junction left unmatched. CDR3 DNA: TGTGCCAGCAGCTTCGGGACAGCAGACCACTATGGCTACACCTTC. Amino acid sequence: CASSFGTADHYGYTF.

The V call is TRBV19, the J call TRBJ1-2; D is unresolved. The length of the CDR3 is 13 residues. V lost 6 bases and J 2 bases, leaving 10 bases between the germline ends. From germline, CDR1 is LNHDA and CDR2 SQIVND (reference sequence). The CDR3, as DNA: TGTGCCAGTAGCGAGACACTCAACTATGGCTACACCTTC. It translates to CASSETLNYGYTF.

This chain connects TRBV14 to TRBJ2-3; 7 nucleotides align to TRBD2. The CDR3 loop spans 15 amino acids. Per germline, CDR1 SGHDN and CDR2 FVKESK. V lost 4 bases, J lost 2 bases, and 6 bases stayed unmatched. CDR3 in amino acids: CASSLGLDFTDTQYF. The CDR3 region has the DNA TGTGCCAGCAGCCTAGGACTAGATTTCACAGATACGCAGTATTTT. The full variable domain, rest sourced from reference TRBV14 and TRBJ2-3, is EAGVTQFPSHSVIEKGQTVTLRCDPISGHDNLYWYRRVMGKEIKFLLHFVKESKQDESGMPNNRFLAERTGGTYSTLKVQPAELEDSGVYFCASSLGLDFTDTQYFGPGTRLTVL.

The chain carries TRBV27 and TRBJ1-2; the D gene is possibly TRBD1 (5 bases). Germline V gene data show CDR1 as MNHEY and CDR2 as SMNVEV (reference sequence). The CDR3 extends over 13 amino acids. Trimming removed 2 bases from V and 4 bases from J, with 8 bases in between. Here the CDR3 reads CASSLDRSYGYTF. DNA of the CDR3: TGTGCCAGCAGTTTAGACAGAAGCTATGGCTACACCTTC.

The chain is built from TRBV30 and TRBJ2-1; TRBD2 matches at 8 bases. Looked up from germline, CDR1 is GTSNPN and CDR2 is SVGIG (reference sequence). The CDR3 covers 14 residues. V was pared by 3 bases and J by 3 bases, with 4 bases of the junction left unmatched. As DNA, the CDR3 is TGTGCCTGGAGGGAGAGCGGGAGCTACAATGAGCAGTTCTTC. It yields the protein CAWRESGSYNEQFF.

In its sample, this clone was seen once. The chain has TRBV5-1 and TRBJ1-1, with 10 bases aligning to TRBD1. The ends lost 4 bases at V and 7 bases at J; junction bases unmatched: 16. Looked up from germline, CDR1 is SGHRS and CDR2 is YFSETQ. This CDR3 is built from 17 residues. CDR3 residues: CASSLGWVDRGPLEAFF. CDR3 coding DNA: TGCGCCAGCAGCCTTGGGTGGGTAGACAGGGGGCCCCTTGAAGCTTTCTTT. Based on the CDR3 plus reference TRBV5-1 and TRBJ1-1, the full variable domain is KAGVTQTPRYLIKTRGQQVTLSCSPISGHRSVSWYQQTPGQGLQFLFEYFSETQRNKGNFPGRFSGRQFSNSRSEMNVSTLELGDSALYLCASSLGWVDRGPLEAFFGQGTRLTVV.

DNA of the CDR3: TGTGCCTGGACCCCGACAGGGAGTGGAAACACCATATATTTT. This sequence encodes CAWTPTGSGNTIYF. The chain has TRBV30 and TRBJ1-3, with TRBD1 matching over 7 bases. Germline loops: CDR1 GTSNPN, CDR2 SVGIG (reference sequence). This CDR3 is 14 amino acids long. With 4 bases clipped from V and 3 bases from J, the junction kept 6 bases outside the gene matches.

This chain links TRBV28 with TRBJ2-2; D gene ambiguous. In germline, CDR1 is MDHEN, CDR2 SYDVKM. This CDR3 has 15 residues. The V gene lost 3 bases and the J gene lost 0 bases, with 8 bases spanning the gap. CDR3 amino acids: CASSFGAANTGELFF. In DNA form, the CDR3 reads TGTGCCAGCAGTTTCGGAGCAGCGAACACCGGGGAGCTGTTTTTT.

This chain joins TRBV30 and TRBJ1-2; TRBD1 might be the D (5 bases). Germline assignment: CDR1 GTSNPN and CDR2 SVGIG (reference sequence). This CDR3 is 14 amino acids long. Trimming shortened V by 1 base and J by 4 bases, and 13 bases separated the two germline ends. Written as DNA, the CDR3 is TGTGCCTGGAGTGGCGGGGGACCGGCCTATGGCTACACCTTC. Translating gives CAWSGGGPAYGYTF.

V gene TRBV19 combines with J gene TRBJ2-1, with 15 bases lining up with TRBD2. Per germline, CDR1 LNHDA and CDR2 SQIVND (reference sequence). The CDR3 extends over 19 amino acids. Losses at the gene ends were 2 bases for V and 2 bases for J; bases not matched to a gene: 7. CDR3 loop: CASSINSGTSGRPYNEQFF. The CDR3 DNA sequence: TGTGCCAGTAGTATAAACTCCGGGACTAGCGGGAGGCCCTACAATGAGCAGTTCTTC. The whole variable domain, filled in from reference TRBV19 and TRBJ2-1, reads DGGITQSPKYLFRKEGQNVTLSCEQNLNHDAMYWYRQDPGQGLRLIYYSQIVNDFQKGDIAEGYSVSREKKESFPLTVTSAQKNPTAFYLCASSINSGTSGRPYNEQFFGPGTRLTVL.

The chain uses TRBV14 and TRBJ1-1; no definite D call. V lost 1 base to trimming and J lost 1 base, with 4 bases between them. The CDR3 spans 13 residues. Germline-derived CDR1 and CDR2 are SGHDN and FVKESK. CDR3 sequence: CASSQVWNTEAFF. The CDR3 region has the DNA TGTGCCAGCAGCCAAGTATGGAACACTGAAGCTTTCTTT.

Of note for this clone: This sample also contains other DNA sequences that code for the same CDR3. This rearrangement joins TRBV28 to TRBJ2-7; 8 positions match TRBD1. The CDR3 contains 13 residues. V shed 6 bases, J shed 5 bases, and the junction held 6 bases outside the gene matches. Germline CDR1 reads MDHEN; CDR2 reads SYDVKM. The CDR3 is CASSLDRGHEQYF. CDR3 nucleotides: TGTGCCAGCAGCCTCGACAGGGGACACGAGCAGTACTTC.

The gene calls are TRBV19 and TRBJ2-6; tentative D call: TRBD1 (6 bases). Trimming took off 11 bases at V and 0 bases at J, with 14 bases between the two ends. Germline CDR1 reads LNHDA; CDR2 reads SQIVND (reference sequence). The CDR3 totals 15 residues. The CDR3 nucleotides are TGTGCCGGCAGGGGCCGCACCTCTGGGGCCAACGTCCTGACTTTC. Translation gives CAGRGRTSGANVLTF.

The V gene is TRBV5-1, the J gene TRBJ1-6, with a tentative D call TRBD1 (6 bases). V dropped 4 bases and J dropped 4 bases, with 12 bases sitting between them. This CDR3 region has 15 residues. Germline assignment: CDR1 SGHRS and CDR2 YFSETQ. CDR3 residues: CASSMTGRYNSPLHF. CDR3 DNA: TGCGCCAGCAGCATGACAGGAAGATATAATTCACCCCTCCACTTT.

This chain uses TRBV28 with TRBJ2-7, with a tentative D call TRBD2 (6 bases). The CDR3 has 13 residues. CDR1 and CDR2 (germline): MDHEN, SYDVKM. Trimming removed 6 bases at V and 2 bases at J, with 11 bases between. The CDR3 DNA is TGTGCCAGCAGGCTAGCGCAAACCTACGAGCAGTACTTC. Amino acids: CASRLAQTYEQYF.

The CDR3 DNA reads as TGCGCCAGCAGCACGACGGAGTATGGCTACACCTTC. It translates to CASSTTEYGYTF. The chain couples TRBV5-1 to TRBJ1-2; D is undetermined. Germline CDR1 and CDR2: SGHRS and YFSETQ. The CDR3 runs 12 residues. V lost 4 bases, J lost 5 bases, and 9 bases lay in between.

The V gene is TRBV28, the J gene TRBJ2-4; 11 bases agree with TRBD1. Trimming took 3 bases from V and 3 from J; bases not matched to a gene: 4. The length of the CDR3 is 16 residues. Germline V gene sequence: CDR1 MDHEN, CDR2 SYDVKM. The DNA of the CDR3 is TGTGCCAGCAGTTTTCAGGGGACAGGGGGCAAAAACATTCAGTACTTC. This gives the protein CASSFQGTGGKNIQYF.

This chain links TRBV7-2 with TRBJ2-7, with TRBD1 matching 10 bases. The V and J ends lost 5 bases and 3 bases, in that order; junction bases with no gene match: 4. CDR1 is SGHTA, CDR2 FQGNSA, per germline. The CDR3 sequence is 14 residues long. The CDR3 here is CASSGRTGGYEQYF. CDR3 sequence (DNA): TGTGCCAGCAGCGGGAGGACAGGGGGCTACGAGCAGTACTTC.

CDR3 sequence reads: CASRGRVDGYTF. As DNA, the CDR3 is TGTGCCAGCAGGGGGAGGGTTGATGGCTACACCTTC. V and J are TRBV6-5 and TRBJ1-2; D remains ambiguous. Germline V CDR1 and CDR2: MNHEY, SVGAGI. Trimming left V 6 bases short and J 6 bases short, with 11 bases between. This CDR3 contains 12 residues.

Remarks on this clone: The same CDR3 arises from other DNA sequences in this sample as well. The chain links TRBV12-3 or TRBV12-4 to TRBJ2-7; D perhaps matches TRBD1 (6 bases). V lost 7 bases and J 8 bases, leaving 18 bases between the germline ends. CDR3 size: 13 residues. The CDR3 DNA sequence: TGTGCCAGCACTAGGGGGAAGCGAGGGCAGCAGTACTTC. This translates into CASTRGKRGQQYF.

The table lists this clone with a few counts. The chain links TRBV7-3 to TRBJ2-1; 11 bases fit TRBD2. This CDR3 is built from 15 residues. The V gene end was trimmed by 4 bases and the J gene end by 5 bases; junction bases not matched to a gene: 4. CDR1 is SGHTA, CDR2 FQGTGA, per germline. Here the CDR3 reads CASSSTSGGHNEQFF. DNA for the CDR3: TGTGCCAGCAGCTCAACTAGCGGGGGTCACAATGAGCAGTTCTTC.

J is TRBJ2-2 and V is TRBV15; 14 nucleotides match TRBD2. Germline values: CDR1 LNHNV, CDR2 YYDKDF (reference sequence). V lost 0 bases and J lost 2; bases outside the gene matches: 5. This CDR3 comprises 19 residues. CDR3 nucleotide sequence: TGTGCCACCAGCAGAGAAGGGACTAGCGGGAGAGGTAACACCGGGGAGCTGTTTTTT. It encodes CATSREGTSGRGNTGELFF.

The chain has TRBV7-2 and TRBJ2-2, with D possibly matching TRBD1 (6 bases). Germline CDR1 is SGHTA and CDR2 is FQGNSA. V lost 5 bases, J lost 8 bases, and 15 bases lay in between. This CDR3 has 14 residues. The CDR3 region is CASSPTGIGGELFF. In DNA form, the CDR3 reads TGTGCCAGCAGCCCCACAGGGATAGGAGGGGAGCTGTTTTTT.

V and J are TRBV6-5 and TRBJ2-7; the match to TRBD1 covers 11 bases. The CDR3 extends over 15 amino acids. CDR1 is MNHEY and CDR2 is SVGAGI in the germline V gene. Losses at the gene ends were 6 bases for V and 6 bases for J; bases not matched to a gene: 10. DNA of the CDR3: TGTGCCAGCAGACCCGGACAGGGGGCTTCACCCGAGCAGTACTTC. It yields the protein CASRPGQGASPEQYF.

V is TRBV30 and J is TRBJ2-1; 7 bases are shared with TRBD1. CDR1 and CDR2 from the germline V gene are GTSNPN and SVGIG (reference sequence). V lost 2 bases to trimming and J lost 4 bases; unmatched junction nucleotides: 11. The CDR3 is 16 residues long. CDR3 nucleotides: TGTGCCTGGAGTTGGGAAGGGGGCGCTTATTACAATGAGCAGTTCTTC. It encodes CAWSWEGGAYYNEQFF.

In the case of this clone: Other DNA sequences from this sample encode an identical CDR3 as well. J is TRBJ2-1 and V is TRBV30, with D perhaps TRBD2 (5 bases). Looked up from germline, CDR1 is GTSNPN and CDR2 is SVGIG (reference sequence). The CDR3 consists of 11 residues. V was shortened by 0 bases and J by 9 bases, with 6 bases between the two germline ends. CDR3 coding DNA: TGTGCCTGGAGTGTACGGGGTGAGCAGTTCTTC. Translating gives CAWSVRGEQFF.